This T cell receptor (beta chain) was sequenced in a study of response to subunit inactivated influenza vaccine. Germline CDR1 is SGHVS and CDR2 is FQNEAQ. The CDR3 runs to 13 residues. Trimming took 8 bases from V and 0 from J, leaving 10 bases between them. TCRdb re-called the RT-PCR reads with MiXCR, one entry per CDR3 protein. The sample comprises about 650,000 distinct CDR3 sequences, around 15% of which are singletons, and 7.5% to 8% rests with the top ten. Findings and limits, study-wide: The authors put forward the suggestion that each seasonal influenza vaccination may bring in only a limited number of new T cells.

As for this clonotype: Its target is not known.

The receptor was derived from a man between 50 and 59 years old who received an inactivated influenza vaccine. Sample: PBMCs from blood, taken 14 days before vaccination. The chain joins TRBV7-8 to TRBJ1-2, with a tentative D call TRBD1 (6 bases). CDR3 bases: TGTGCCAGCCAGGGGAGTGCTAACTATGGCTACACCTTC. Translated: CASQGSANYGYTF.